Below are 32 T cell receptor beta chains sequenced from a single sample in a study of shared clonotypes between healthy human individuals. Repertoires were generated with immunoSEQ multiplex PCR, while TCRdb's copy carries only in-frame clones and drops some. The profile shows 1,400,000 or so clones, less than 99% of them singletons. The material sequenced was naive CD4+ T cells sorted from blood. Subset here: CD45RA+ positively selected. The origin of the receptors is a man in his thirties or forties in good health.

This chain joins TRBV7-6 and TRBJ2-3, with 10 bases matching TRBD2. V dropped 1 base and J dropped 1; count of bases not matched to a gene: 5. Germline V lookup: CDR1 SGHVS, CDR2 FNYEAQ. The CDR3 sequence is 17 residues long. DNA for the CDR3: TGTGCCAGCAGCTTAGGGGCTAGCGGGAGCGGCACAGATACGCAGTATTTT. It specifies CASSLGASGSGTDTQYF.

V gene TRBV1 combines with J gene TRBJ2-7; TRBD2, the table's D call, lacks a check against the DNA. TRBV1 is flagged as a pseudogene. This CDR3 region has 14 residues. The CDR3, as DNA: TGCACCAGCAGCCATGGACTAGTTCTATACGAGCAGTACTTC. Amino acid sequence: CTSSHGLVLYEQYF.

The V call is TRBV18, the J call TRBJ2-4; TRBD2 is a possible D gene (6 bases). With 3 bases removed from V and 14 bases from J, the gap between germline ends came to 14 bases. The germline CDR1 and CDR2 sequences are KGHSH and LQKENI. The CDR3 has 12 residues. This chain's CDR3 is CASSPTPGLEYF. As DNA, the CDR3 is TGTGCCAGCTCACCCACCCCGGGACTCGAGTACTTC.

This sequence joins TRBV18 and TRBJ2-3, with 7 bases lining up with TRBD1. The germline V gene encodes CDR1 KGHSH and CDR2 LQKENI. Trimming removed 3 bases from V and 1 base from J; junction bases left unmatched: 10. This CDR3 spans 17 amino acids. CDR3 bases: TGTGCCAGCTCACCTCTTACAGGGGACGCCCGCACAGATACGCAGTATTTT. Amino acids: CASSPLTGDARTDTQYF.

The chain links TRBV6-5 to TRBJ2-7; D uncertain. Per germline, CDR1 MNHEY and CDR2 SVGAGI. This CDR3 spans 15 amino acids. V lost 1 base and J lost 2, with 12 bases in between. CDR3 sequence reads: CASSYFPTGTYEQYF. The CDR3 coding sequence is TGTGCCAGCAGTTACTTCCCCACTGGTACCTACGAGCAGTACTTC.

This clone was found once. The chain has TRBV19 and TRBJ2-7; maybe TRBD1 (6 bases). Germline values: CDR1 LNHDA, CDR2 SQIVND (reference sequence). Trimming removed 1 base from V and 3 bases from J, with 19 bases in between. CDR3 length: 17 amino acids. The CDR3 spells CASSIGGGPGGFYEQYF. Written as DNA, the CDR3 is TGTGCCAGTAGTATAGGAGGGGGACCCGGCGGTTTCTACGAGCAGTACTTC.

The CDR3 reads CASGPPGTEAFF. CDR3 nucleotide sequence: TGTGCCAGCGGCCCCCCCGGCACTGAAGCTTTCTTT. The rearrangement uses TRBV14 and TRBJ1-1; no firm D call. The germline V gene has CDR1 SGHDN and CDR2 FVKESK. Trimming removed 8 bases at V and 4 bases at J, with 11 bases between. This CDR3 has 12 amino acids.

This chain uses TRBV28 with TRBJ1-2; D is possibly TRBD1 (6 bases). CDR1 MDHEN and CDR2 SYDVKM come from the germline V gene. This CDR3 is built from 10 residues. V lost 8 bases and J lost 8, with 9 bases in between. This CDR3 reads CASYREGYTF. As DNA, the CDR3 is TGTGCCAGCTACAGGGAAGGCTACACCTTC.

The chain recombines TRBV9 with TRBJ2-5; D is possibly TRBD1 (6 bases). Between the trimmed V and J ends, which lost 4 bases and 2 bases, there was a span of 15 bases. CDR1 is SGDLS, CDR2 YYNGEE, per germline. The CDR3 is made up of 15 amino acids. CDR3 nucleotides: TGTGCCAGCAGCATCCACTACAGGGTGCAAGAGACCCAGTACTTC. Protein product: CASSIHYRVQETQYF.

The gene calls are TRBV12-2 and TRBJ2-5. TRBV12-2 is a pseudogene locus. This CDR3 spans 15 amino acids. The CDR3 loop is CASRLARDIKETQYF. The CDR3 coding sequence is TGTGCAAGTCGCTTAGCGCGGGACATAAAAGAGACCCAGTACTTC.

The V call is TRBV29-1, the J call TRBJ1-1; no reliable D call. The germline V gene has CDR1 SQVTM and CDR2 ANQGSEA. The CDR3 length is 13 residues. Trimming removed 3 bases from V and 0 bases from J, with 8 bases in between. The CDR3 loop reads CSVDRRMNTEAFF. CDR3 nucleotide sequence: TGCAGCGTTGACAGGAGGATGAACACTGAAGCTTTCTTT.

This chain connects TRBV10-3 to TRBJ2-3; TRBD2 is a possible D gene (6 bases). With 6 bases removed from V and 8 bases from J, the gap between germline ends came to 21 bases. CDR3 length: 15 amino acids. From germline, CDR1 is ENHRY and CDR2 SYGVKD. The CDR3 loop reads CAISPQSATRATQYF. For the CDR3, the DNA is TGTGCCATCAGCCCTCAGTCCGCGACTAGAGCTACGCAGTATTTT.

The V and J genes are TRBV29-1 and TRBJ1-5, with D possibly being TRBD1 (6 bases). The CDR3 totals 13 residues. V shed 4 bases and J shed 0 bases, with 7 bases lying between them. Germline lookup yields CDR1 SQVTM and CDR2 ANQGSEA. CDR3 in DNA: TGCAGCGTTGGAGGGGGTAGCAATCAGCCCCAGCATTTT. The encoded protein is CSVGGGSNQPQHF.

The CDR3 DNA reads TGTGCCAGCAGTTTGGCCTACGAGCAGTACTTC. It is translated as CASSLAYEQYF. The rearrangement links TRBV25-1 to TRBJ2-7; D unclear. The CDR3 length is 11 residues. V lost 5 bases and J 2 bases, leaving 4 bases between the germline ends. Germline loops: CDR1 MGHDK, CDR2 SYGVNS.

As regards this clone: Other DNA sequences in the same sample also yield this CDR3. The CDR3 nucleotides read TGTGCCAGCAGTGGACAGGGGGTGAACTATGGCTACACCTTC. As protein: CASSGQGVNYGYTF. The chain is built from TRBV6-1 and TRBJ1-2, with 9 bases that match TRBD1. CDR3 length: 14 residues. Trimming at V came to 4 bases and at J to 2 bases, leaving 2 bases not matched to a gene. Germline assignment: CDR1 MNHNS and CDR2 SASEGT.

This chain's CDR3 is CASRGRQGQEKLFF. The CDR3 nucleotides read TGTGCCAGCAGGGGTAGACAGGGGCAAGAAAAACTGTTTTTT. The V gene is TRBV2, the J gene TRBJ1-4, with 8 positions matching TRBD1. Germline V gives CDR1 SNHLY, CDR2 FYNNEI. V lost 6 bases and J lost 8; bases outside the gene matches: 8. The CDR3 length is 14 residues.

This chain connects TRBV6-1 to TRBJ1-5, with 7 nucleotides matching TRBD1. The V and J ends lost 1 base and 0 bases, in that order; junction bases with no gene match: 9. Germline CDR1 is MNHNS and CDR2 is SASEGT. The CDR3 has 18 residues. This CDR3 is CASSEVDRPLASNQPQHF. CDR3 sequence (DNA): TGTGCCAGCAGTGAAGTGGACAGGCCTCTAGCTAGCAATCAGCCCCAGCATTTT.

The V and J genes are TRBV5-1 and TRBJ1-3; tentatively, D is TRBD1 (5 bases). The CDR3 contains 16 residues. Trimming took off 2 bases at V and 0 bases at J, with 12 bases between the two ends. Germline V gene lookup returns CDR1 SGHRS and CDR2 YFSETQ. As DNA, the CDR3 is TGCGCCAGCAGCTTCGGGGCCCAAGGCTCTGGAAACACCATATATTTT. It is translated as CASSFGAQGSGNTIYF.

This chain links TRBV21-1 with TRBJ2-3; the table's D call of TRBD1 was not tested on the DNA. TRBV21-1 is a documented pseudogene. This CDR3 comprises 15 residues. The DNA of the CDR3 is TGTGCCATCGCGCCTGGGACACTTAGCACAGATACGCAGTATTTT. It yields the protein CAIAPGTLSTDTQYF.

V gene TRBV27 combines with J gene TRBJ2-5, with D perhaps being TRBD1 or TRBD2 (6 bases each). V gave up 6 bases and J gave up 9 bases, with 20 bases separating them. This CDR3 contains 14 residues. In germline, CDR1 is MNHEY, CDR2 SMNVEV (reference sequence). The CDR3 sequence is CASSPGWGAVAQYF. The CDR3 nucleotides are TGTGCCAGCAGCCCCGGGTGGGGGGCGGTGGCCCAGTACTTC.

This clone turned up a few times. The chain recombines TRBV7-9 with TRBJ1-2, with 7 bases that match TRBD1. The CDR3 consists of 13 residues. Per germline, CDR1 SEHNR and CDR2 FQNEAQ (reference sequence). The J segment lost 7 bases and the V segment lost 5 bases, leaving 7 bases of the junction unmatched. The CDR3 bases are TGTGCCAGCAGCCGAACAGGGGCTAGTGGCTACACCTTC. Protein sequence: CASSRTGASGYTF. Based on the CDR3 plus reference TRBV7-9 and TRBJ1-2, the full variable domain is DTGVSQNPRHKITKRGQNVTFRCDPISEHNRLYWYRQTLGQGPEFLTYFQNEAQLEKSRLLSDRFSAERPKGSFSTLEIQRTEQGDSAMYLCASSRTGASGYTFGSGTRLTVV.

This sequence joins TRBV5-5 and TRBJ2-7; a weak D match, TRBD1 (6 bases). The CDR3 sequence is 16 residues long. Germline V CDR1 and CDR2: SGHKS, YYEKEE (reference sequence). V lost 4 bases, J lost 4 bases, and 21 bases lay in between. Here the CDR3 DNA reads TGTGCCAGCAGCCCGGAAGATTACAGGGAAGGTTACGAGCAGTACTTC. As protein: CASSPEDYREGYEQYF.

V is TRBV7-2 and J is TRBJ1-1; perhaps TRBD1 as D (6 bases). Trimming removed 3 bases from V and 3 bases from J, with 14 bases in between. The CDR3 contains 15 residues. CDR1 is SGHTA, CDR2 FQGNSA, per germline. CDR3 DNA sequence: TGTGCCAGCAGCTTTGATCGAGGGGGTCACACTGAAGCTTTCTTT. It is translated as CASSFDRGGHTEAFF.

A single count supports this clone. The V gene is TRBV7-7, the J gene TRBJ2-1; possibly TRBD2 for D (6 bases). The germline V and J ends were trimmed by 5 bases and 0 bases, with 17 bases remaining between them. The CDR3 loop spans 17 amino acids. In germline, CDR1 is SSHAT, CDR2 FNYEAQ (reference sequence). The chain's CDR3 is CASSQRASASSYNEQFF. As DNA, the CDR3 is TGTGCCAGCAGCCAACGCGCTAGCGCGAGCTCCTACAATGAGCAGTTCTTC.

The CDR3 bases are TGTGCCAGCAGCTTAGTCCTCGGGGGGGTCAATCAGCCCCAGCATTTT. It specifies CASSLVLGGVNQPQHF. V usage is TRBV7-9 and J usage is TRBJ1-5; possible D gene TRBD1, 5 bases. This CDR3 spans 16 amino acids. V dropped 1 base and J dropped 3 bases, with 13 bases sitting between them. CDR1 SEHNR and CDR2 FQNEAQ come from the germline V gene (reference sequence). The full variable domain, with the rest looked up from reference TRBV7-9 and TRBJ1-5, is DTGVSQNPRHKITKRGQNVTFRCDPISEHNRLYWYRQTLGQGPEFLTYFQNEAQLEKSRLLSDRFSAERPKGSFSTLEIQRTEQGDSAMYLCASSLVLGGVNQPQHFGDGTRLSIL.

This clone was seen a single time. The chain employs TRBV18 and TRBJ1-1, with D uncertain. Germline V lookup: CDR1 KGHSH, CDR2 LQKENI. The CDR3 loop spans 15 amino acids. The V end lost 2 bases, the J end lost 1 base, and 11 bases lay between the germline ends. This CDR3 reads CASSPMYAGNTEAFF. CDR3 sequence (DNA): TGTGCCAGCTCACCAATGTATGCAGGGAACACTGAAGCTTTCTTT. The variable domain in full, with the rest retrieved from reference TRBV18 and TRBJ1-1, is NAGVMQNPRHLVRRRGQEARLRCSPMKGHSHVYWYRQLPEEGLKFMVYLQKENIIDESGMPKERFSAEFPKEGPSILRIQQVVRGDSAAYFCASSPMYAGNTEAFFGQGTRLTVV.

The chain has TRBV6-6 and TRBJ1-4, with D perhaps TRBD1 (6 bases). V lost 5 bases and J 0 bases, leaving 13 bases between the germline ends. CDR1 and CDR2 from the germline V gene are MNHNY and SVGAGI (reference sequence). The CDR3 has 16 residues. CDR3 coding DNA: TGTGCCAGCAGTACCACTAGGGGGGCAACTAATGAAAAACTGTTTTTT. Translating gives CASSTTRGATNEKLFF.

This clone was picked up one time. CDR3 region: CASSNSRLAGRVGELFF. CDR3 nucleotide sequence: TGCGCCAGCAGTAATTCGAGGCTAGCGGGAAGGGTCGGGGAGCTGTTTTTT. This chain links TRBV10-2 with TRBJ2-2; 9 positions match TRBD2. From germline, CDR1 is WSHSY and CDR2 SAAADI. Trimming cost V 5 bases and J 7 bases; bases outside gene matches: 14. The length of the CDR3 is 17 residues.

The chain employs TRBV6-1 and TRBJ2-2; possibly TRBD1 or TRBD2 for D (5 bases each). Deletions cut 4 bases from V and 0 bases from J, with 12 bases between. CDR1 MNHNS and CDR2 SASEGT come from the germline V gene. The CDR3 runs to 16 residues. The CDR3 is CASSALLGANTGELFF. The CDR3 coding sequence is TGTGCCAGCAGTGCCCTTTTGGGGGCGAACACCGGGGAGCTGTTTTTT.

The rearrangement uses TRBV30 and TRBJ1-5; 12 positions agree with TRBD1. The CDR3 totals 14 residues. The V segment lost 3 bases and the J segment 5 bases; nucleotides outside the gene matches: 2. Looked up from germline, CDR1 is GTSNPN and CDR2 is SVGIG (reference sequence). This CDR3 reads CAWSGTGGYQPQHF. CDR3 bases: TGTGCCTGGAGCGGGACAGGGGGCTATCAGCCCCAGCATTTT.

In its sample, this clone was seen once. The J gene is TRBJ2-5, the V gene TRBV15, with D possibly TRBD2 on 5 matching bases. The germline V and J ends were trimmed by 3 bases and 1 base, with 6 bases remaining between them. CDR1 LNHNV and CDR2 YYDKDF come from the germline V gene (reference sequence). The CDR3 consists of 13 residues. Written as DNA, the CDR3 is TGTGCCACCAGCAGGGAGGTCCAAGAGACCCAGTACTTC. Encoded protein: CATSREVQETQYF.

V is TRBV5-6 and J is TRBJ1-2; 11 bases are shared with TRBD1. The CDR3 is 15 residues long. Germline-derived CDR1 and CDR2 are SGHDT and YYEEEE. The V gene end was trimmed by 4 bases and the J gene end by 4 bases; junction bases not matched to a gene: 6. The CDR3 protein is CASSIGDRGTYGYTF. CDR3 sequence (DNA): TGTGCCAGCAGCATCGGGGACAGGGGGACCTATGGCTACACCTTC.